Listed here are 4 T cell receptor beta chains from one sample, sequenced in a study of cytomegalovirus exposure and HLA in healthy donors. Assay: immunoSEQ multiplex PCR; the TCRdb copy retains only in-frame clones and omits some. The sample gives over 200,000 clones, 88% of which show up once; about 3% is in the top ten. Material: PBMCs. The receptors originated from a woman aged 18 to 35 in good health and CMV-seronegative.

The rearrangement links TRBV29-1 to TRBJ2-1; TRBD2 aligns across 10 bases. Germline V lookup: CDR1 SQVTM, CDR2 ANQGSEA. Germline trimming cut 4 bases from V and 7 bases from J; bases unmatched to any gene: 7. The CDR3 totals 14 residues. Here the CDR3 DNA reads TGCAGCGTTGGAAGGGCTAGCGGGAGAAATGAGCAGTTCTTC. As protein: CSVGRASGRNEQFF.

The CDR3 loop reads CASSQNGGGYTGELFF. DNA for the CDR3: TGTGCCAGCAGCCAAAACGGGGGAGGGTACACCGGGGAGCTGTTTTTT. V gene TRBV7-8 combines with J gene TRBJ2-2; 7 nucleotides match TRBD2. Trimming removed 5 bases from V and 3 bases from J; junction bases left unmatched: 9. Germline V lookup: CDR1 SGHVS, CDR2 FQNEAQ. This CDR3 has 16 residues.

V gene TRBV4-1 combines with J gene TRBJ2-7; 14 bases map to TRBD2. Germline V CDR1 and CDR2: MGHRA, YSYEKL. This CDR3 has 19 residues. V lost 1 base and J lost 2; bases outside the gene matches: 10. CDR3 nucleotide sequence: TGCGCCAGCAGCCAAGGGGGAGGACGGACTAGCGGGGGGACCTACGAGCAGTACTTC. It specifies CASSQGGGRTSGGTYEQYF.

This clone has only one observation. V gene TRBV7-9 combines with J gene TRBJ2-1, with 8 bases aligning to TRBD2. CDR1 and CDR2 (germline): SEHNR, FQNEAQ (reference sequence). The CDR3 runs to 15 residues. V trimming: 5 bases; J trimming: 0 bases; junction bases outside the gene matches: 3. CDR3 amino acids: CASSRRGGSYNEQFF. For the CDR3, the DNA is TGTGCCAGCAGCCGCCGGGGGGGCTCCTACAATGAGCAGTTCTTC. The variable domain in full, completed from reference TRBV7-9 and TRBJ2-1, reads DTGVSQNPRHKITKRGQNVTFRCDPISEHNRLYWYRQTLGQGPEFLTYFQNEAQLEKSRLLSDRFSAERPKGSFSTLEIQRTEQGDSAMYLCASSRRGGSYNEQFFGPGTRLTVL.